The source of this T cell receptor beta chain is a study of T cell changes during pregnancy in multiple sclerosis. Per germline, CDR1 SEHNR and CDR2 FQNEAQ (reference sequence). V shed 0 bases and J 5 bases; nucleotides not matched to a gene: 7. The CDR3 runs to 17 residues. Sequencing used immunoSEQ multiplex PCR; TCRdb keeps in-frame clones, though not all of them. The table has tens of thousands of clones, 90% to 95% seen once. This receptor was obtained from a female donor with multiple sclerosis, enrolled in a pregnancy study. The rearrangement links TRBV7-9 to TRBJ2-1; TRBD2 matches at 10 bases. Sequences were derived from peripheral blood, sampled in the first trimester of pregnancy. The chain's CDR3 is CASSLAVFGLADNEQFF. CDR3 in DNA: TGTGCCAGCAGCTTAGCGGTGTTCGGACTAGCGGACAATGAGCAGTTCTTC.